One sample yielded the 29 T cell receptor beta chains listed below, sequenced in a study of early T cells in non-severe SARS-CoV-2 infection. TCRdb reprocessed the 5' RACE reads with MiXCR, giving one entry per CDR3 protein. The sample records more than 65,000 distinct CDR3 sequences, roughly 12% being singletons. The sample consisted of whole blood, taken at baseline. The receptors here all came from an adult who was a healthcare worker with PCR-confirmed SARS-CoV-2 infection or an uninfected control (not recorded which).

There are a few counts of this clonotype. The genes are TRBV28 and TRBJ1-1, with TRBD1 matching 9 bases. This CDR3 spans 15 amino acids. Germline CDR1 and CDR2: MDHEN and SYDVKM. Trimming took 8 bases from V and 0 from J; bases not matched to a gene: 7. The chain's CDR3 is CASGLQGALNTEAFF. The CDR3 bases are TGTGCCAGCGGACTACAGGGGGCATTGAACACTGAAGCTTTCTTT.

This clonotype turned up a few times. The rearrangement links TRBV6-6 to TRBJ2-3, with 13 bases lining up with TRBD2. Trimming cost V 2 bases and J 1 base; bases outside gene matches: 6. This CDR3 contains 18 residues. Per germline, CDR1 MNHNY and CDR2 SVGAGI (reference sequence). The CDR3 region is CASSYTSGGARGTDTQYF. The CDR3 DNA sequence: TGTGCCAGCAGTTACACTAGCGGGGGGGCGAGGGGCACAGATACGCAGTATTTT.

This clonotype was seen more than once but under ten times. The J gene is TRBJ1-1, the V gene TRBV5-1; D not resolved. The CDR3 sequence is 13 residues long. Germline CDR1 SGHRS, CDR2 YFSETQ. Deletions cut 7 bases from V and 1 base from J, with 11 bases between. This CDR3 is CASEAEGNTEAFF. As DNA, the CDR3 is TGCGCCAGCGAGGCAGAGGGGAACACTGAAGCTTTCTTT.

CDR3: CASSPSTSGGYNEQFF. The CDR3 region has the DNA TGTGCCAGCAGTCCTTCGACTAGCGGGGGGTATAATGAGCAGTTCTTC. The V call is TRBV28, the J call TRBJ2-1; TRBD2 agrees at 13 bases. Per germline, CDR1 MDHEN and CDR2 SYDVKM. The CDR3 totals 16 residues. J gave up 7 bases and V 5 bases, and 8 bases lay outside the gene matches.

Ten or more counts support this clonotype. V usage is TRBV11-2 and J usage is TRBJ2-2; the D gene is possibly TRBD2 (5 bases). Trimming stripped 1 base from V and 5 bases from J, with 11 bases between. Germline CDR1 reads SGHAT; CDR2 reads FQNNGV. This CDR3 comprises 15 residues. CDR3 bases: TGTGCCAGCAGCTTAGGAGGGTTTCGGACCGGGGAGCTGTTTTTT. Its translation: CASSLGGFRTGELFF.

CDR3 nucleotide sequence: TGCGCCAGCAGCATGTGGACTAGCGGATACGAGACCCAGTACTTC. It yields the protein CASSMWTSGYETQYF. This chain uses TRBV5-1 with TRBJ2-5; 10 bases line up with TRBD2. The CDR3 has 15 amino acids. Germline trimming cut 4 bases from V and 5 bases from J; bases unmatched to any gene: 8. From germline, CDR1 is SGHRS and CDR2 YFSETQ.

This clonotype was detected only a few times. This chain links TRBV6-4 with TRBJ2-1, with TRBD1 matching 7 bases. Germline V gives CDR1 MRHNA, CDR2 SNTAGT. The CDR3 has 19 residues. The ends lost 8 bases at V and 7 bases at J; junction bases unmatched: 26. The CDR3 DNA sequence: TGTGCCAGCCACTCCTTCCCCCTACCGGGACAGATAAGGGGGAATGAGCAGTTCTTC. Its translation is CASHSFPLPGQIRGNEQFF.

This clonotype occurred many times. The CDR3 coding sequence is TGCGCCAGCAATTCCCCCGAGCAGTACTTC. Protein sequence: CASNSPEQYF. This sequence joins TRBV10-1 and TRBJ2-7; no clear D gene. The CDR3 is 10 amino acids. Germline V CDR1 and CDR2: WNHNN, SYGVQD (reference sequence). Trimming removed 7 bases at V and 6 bases at J, with 7 bases between.

The V and J genes are TRBV4-2 and TRBJ1-5; D gene unclear. CDR3 length: 16 amino acids. V was trimmed by 0 bases and J by 3 bases, leaving 12 bases between them. The germline gives CDR1 LGHNA, CDR2 YNFKEQ. The chain's CDR3 is CASSQESGSYNQPQHF. CDR3 DNA: TGTGCCAGCAGCCAAGAGTCTGGGAGTTACAATCAGCCCCAGCATTTT.

The table lists this clonotype with a few counts. This chain links TRBV5-4 with TRBJ2-1; D could derive from TRBD1 or TRBD2 (5 bases each). This CDR3 has 15 residues. Trimming pared 4 bases from V and 6 bases from J, leaving 17 bases between. Germline CDR1 and CDR2: SGHNT and YYREEE (reference sequence). The CDR3 spells CASSRWDRLANEQFF. CDR3 coding DNA: TGTGCCAGCAGCCGTTGGGACCGCCTTGCCAATGAGCAGTTCTTC.

This chain connects TRBV24-1 to TRBJ2-7; 10 bases match TRBD1. V shed 5 bases and J 5 bases; nucleotides not matched to a gene: 8. Germline CDR1 and CDR2: KGHDR and SFDVKD. CDR3 length equals 15 residues. The CDR3 DNA reads TGTGCCACCAGTGTGGACAGGGGGGTTCGAGACGAGCAGTACTTC. Protein product: CATSVDRGVRDEQYF.

This clonotype was observed a few times. The chain carries TRBV24-1 and TRBJ1-5; D may be TRBD1 (6 bases). The V end was cut by 3 bases, the J end by 5 bases, with 13 bases between. The CDR3 consists of 15 residues. Germline CDR1 is KGHDR and CDR2 is SFDVKD. The CDR3 sequence: CATSDITGSDQPQHF. DNA of the CDR3: TGTGCCACCAGTGATATCACAGGGTCGGATCAGCCCCAGCATTTT.

The V call is TRBV29-1, the J call TRBJ2-5, with D possibly being TRBD1 or TRBD2 (6 bases each). The CDR3 has 11 amino acids. CDR1 and CDR2 from the germline V gene are SQVTM and ANQGSEA. V lost 0 bases to trimming and J lost 13 bases, with 12 bases between them. CDR3 in DNA: TGCAGCGTTGAAGATGGGGGGCCCCGGTACTTC. Protein sequence: CSVEDGGPRYF.

This sequence joins TRBV19 and TRBJ2-2, with TRBD2 as a possible D gene (6 bases). Germline CDR1 and CDR2: LNHDA and SQIVND (reference sequence). CDR3 length: 15 amino acids. Trimming stripped 5 bases from V and 3 bases from J, with 13 bases between. DNA of the CDR3: TGTGCCAGTAGTGTTGCCGGGGACTACACCGGGGAGCTGTTTTTT. It yields the protein CASSVAGDYTGELFF.

This clonotype has just a few counts. The chain uses TRBV12-3 or TRBV12-4 and TRBJ2-2; D may be TRBD1 (5 bases). V was shortened by 5 bases and J by 6 bases, with 7 bases between the two germline ends. The CDR3 runs 12 residues. The CDR3 DNA reads TGTGCCAGCAGTCTCAGGGCCGGGGAGCTGTTTTTT. Residues: CASSLRAGELFF.

This clonotype came up many times. The chain links TRBV28 to TRBJ1-1; no definite D call. Germline V gene lookup returns CDR1 MDHEN and CDR2 SYDVKM. CDR3 length: 13 amino acids. With 2 bases removed from V and 5 bases from J, the gap between germline ends came to 9 bases. The CDR3 reads CASSLGSRTEAFF. The CDR3 DNA reads TGTGCCAGCAGTTTAGGGTCGAGGACTGAAGCTTTCTTT.

Many counts were recorded for this clonotype. The chain recombines TRBV18 with TRBJ1-1; D ambiguous. CDR1 KGHSH and CDR2 LQKENI come from the germline V gene. Deletions cut 1 base from V and 2 bases from J, with 5 bases between. The CDR3 has 13 amino acids. For the CDR3, the DNA is TGTGCCAGCTCACCACTGGGAAACACTGAAGCTTTCTTT. Amino acid sequence: CASSPLGNTEAFF.

In this sample, this clonotype turned up many times. This chain's CDR3 is CASSYRRADTQYF. The CDR3 DNA follows: TGTGCCAGCAGCTACCGTAGGGCAGATACGCAGTATTTT. The rearrangement joins TRBV7-2 to TRBJ2-3; D unresolved. The CDR3 runs 13 residues. From germline, CDR1 is SGHTA and CDR2 FQGNSA. The V end lost 4 bases, the J end lost 4 bases, and 9 bases lay between the germline ends.

This clonotype was seen more than once but under ten times. The chain carries TRBV10-2 and TRBJ1-1; tentatively, D is TRBD1 (6 bases). The V end was cut by 4 bases, the J end by 7 bases, with 16 bases between. In germline, CDR1 is WSHSY, CDR2 SAAADI. The CDR3 has 14 residues. The CDR3 nucleotides are TGCGCCAGCAGTGTTTCGGGGGGGCTGGATGAAGCTTTCTTT. It codes for CASSVSGGLDEAFF.

This clonotype occurred a few times. This rearrangement joins TRBV6-2 or TRBV6-3 to TRBJ2-1; 12 bases are a match to TRBD2. There are 15 residues in the CDR3. CDR1 and CDR2 (germline): MNHEY, SVGEGT. V trimming: 6 bases; J trimming: 9 bases; junction bases outside the gene matches: 9. The CDR3 sequence is CASSGTSGGRSEQFF. The CDR3 DNA reads TGTGCCAGCAGCGGTACTAGCGGGGGGCGGAGTGAGCAGTTCTTC.

The rearrangement links TRBV20-1 to TRBJ2-3, with 11 bases fitting TRBD2. The CDR3 consists of 18 residues. V lost 5 bases to trimming and J lost 0 bases; unmatched junction nucleotides: 13. Looked up from germline, CDR1 is DFQATT and CDR2 is SNEGSKA (reference sequence). CDR3 loop: CSASPVTTSGGSTDTQYF. As DNA, the CDR3 is TGCAGTGCTTCCCCAGTGACCACTAGCGGGGGTAGCACAGATACGCAGTATTTT.

The chain is built from TRBV27 and TRBJ1-2, with D uncertain. CDR1 and CDR2 from the germline V gene are MNHEY and SMNVEV (reference sequence). The CDR3 has 15 amino acids. The ends were cut back, 2 bases at V and 2 bases at J, with 12 bases in the middle. In DNA form, the CDR3 reads TGTGCCAGCAGTTTAGGGCGGACTAGGAACTATGGCTACACCTTC. Its translation is CASSLGRTRNYGYTF.

Ten or more counts support this clonotype. The rearrangement links TRBV7-2 to TRBJ2-7; a weak D match, TRBD1 (7 bases). The germline V and J ends were trimmed by 4 bases and 0 bases, with 10 bases remaining between them. Per the germline V gene, CDR1 is SGHTA and CDR2 is FQGNSA. The length of the CDR3 is 14 residues. The CDR3 protein is CASSSGGSSYEQYF. The CDR3 DNA sequence: TGTGCCAGCAGCTCAGGGGGGAGCTCCTACGAGCAGTACTTC.

The CDR3 spells CASSIRMSTDTQYF. CDR3 DNA: TGTGCCAGCAGTATAAGGATGAGCACAGATACGCAGTATTTT. The chain combines TRBV27 with TRBJ2-3; D unresolved. Germline V lookup: CDR1 MNHEY, CDR2 SMNVEV (reference sequence). Trimming took 5 bases from V and 0 from J, leaving 9 bases between them. The length of the CDR3 is 14 residues.

This clonotype was observed at least ten times. The chain couples TRBV27 to TRBJ2-4; 7 positions agree with TRBD2. Germline V lookup: CDR1 MNHEY, CDR2 SMNVEV (reference sequence). The CDR3 runs to 14 residues. The V gene end was trimmed by 2 bases and the J gene end by 7 bases; junction bases not matched to a gene: 5. CDR3 DNA: TGTGCCAGCAGTTTACGGGGGGTTCCGAACATTCAGTACTTC. It is translated as CASSLRGVPNIQYF.

This clonotype was detected many times. This chain links TRBV5-4 with TRBJ2-2; D unclear. The CDR3 is 14 amino acids. Trimming shortened V by 4 bases and J by 0 bases, and 7 bases separated the two germline ends. Germline V CDR1 and CDR2: SGHNT, YYREEE (reference sequence). The DNA of the CDR3 is TGTGCCAGCAGCCGGACCCCGAACACCGGGGAGCTGTTTTTT. It codes for CASSRTPNTGELFF.

This clonotype has a handful of counts. The chain joins TRBV2 to TRBJ1-1; weak D call: TRBD1 (5 bases). The CDR3 spans 13 residues. Trimming took 6 bases from V and 6 from J, leaving 14 bases between them. The germline V gene has CDR1 SNHLY and CDR2 FYNNEI. CDR3 DNA sequence: TGTGCCAGCAGCTTCGACAGCGTAGCTGAAGCTTTCTTT. Translation gives CASSFDSVAEAFF.

This clonotype was found many times. V is TRBV2 and J is TRBJ1-6; 9 nucleotides agree with TRBD1. CDR3 length: 18 residues. Losses at the gene ends were 5 bases for V and 7 bases for J; bases not matched to a gene: 15. Germline CDR1 is SNHLY and CDR2 is FYNNEI. The CDR3 bases are TGTGCCAGCAGTTTTTTTTCCGGGACAGGGCTGGCGAATTCACCCCTCCACTTT. This encodes CASSFFSGTGLANSPLHF.

The chain combines TRBV18 with TRBJ1-1; D gene uncertain. The germline V and J ends were trimmed by 2 bases and 1 base, with 20 bases remaining between them. Germline CDR1 and CDR2: KGHSH and LQKENI. The CDR3 extends over 18 amino acids. The CDR3 DNA follows: TGTGCCAGCTCACCAGTTCTTGATTTTGGAGCACGGAACACTGAAGCTTTCTTT. Its protein product is CASSPVLDFGARNTEAFF.